The entry below gives a single T cell receptor (beta chain) sequence along with its context. All enrollees were about 18 to 100 years old and from about 24 US areas. Recovery meant two consecutive negative NP/OP PCR tests, professional clearance, or resolved symptoms. Per germline, CDR1 SGHRS and CDR2 YFSETQ. This CDR3 is 13 amino acids long. V lost 2 bases to trimming and J lost 9 bases, with 12 bases between them. The sample belongs to a study of blood T cell repertoires in COVID-19. The wider study: Acute-phase and convalescent COVID-19 samples originated in the United States, Italy and Spain. PBMCs, B-cell-depleted T cells, or T cells were the source of the cDNA or gDNA that made up the material.

Produced via immunoSEQ multiplex PCR; TCRdb's table is partial and in-frame only. The table includes 300,000 to 350,000 clones, 70% to 90% detected once. The material sequenced was PBMCs or T cells enriched from blood (not recorded which). This TCR was recovered from a man younger than 40 who had recovered from COVID-19. The chain carries TRBV5-1 and TRBJ2-1; weak D call: TRBD1 (6 bases). The CDR3 loop reads CASSFSGESEQFF. The CDR3 DNA sequence: TGCGCCAGCAGCTTTTCAGGGGAGAGTGAGCAGTTCTTC.